Listed here is a single TCR beta chain. By how much of the sample it makes up, this clone is medium-sized (0.01 to 0.1%). Its antigen target is currently unknown. Qualities for individual bases were not recorded, and no much larger clone is one base off. The data originate from a study of cytomegalovirus exposure and HLA in healthy donors (dated by TCRdb to about 2017). General notes on the study: In an earlier analysis of under 750 of the donors, under 300 Gb of sequence data and 100 million or so unique TCR beta sequences from some 170 million T cells were reported. An early release covering roughly 640 HLA-typed donors comprised about 320 gigabases of sequencing data and about 90 million unique TCR sequences. Of the approximately 400 genotyped donors, 75% to 85% were placed in the genetic ancestry cluster associated with self-reported Caucasian donors. The study was designed to test whether signatures of past pathogen exposure could be identified by cataloging public T cell receptors. The study profiled the T cell repertoires of approximately 700 subjects by immunosequencing and related them to cytomegalovirus serostatus. A separate validation cohort of roughly 120 different subjects was used in addition to the 666-subject first cohort. High-throughput TCR immunosequencing, statistical association of individual TCRs with disease status, and machine learning were combined to predict cytomegalovirus infection status. To study patterns of TCR occurrence, a later analysis re-analyzed previously published TCR beta repertoires from just over 650 donors and added high-resolution HLA genotyping. The later analysis used no new phenotypic data to find candidate immune exposures, relying instead on TCR beta sequences and their occurrence across donors. To decide whether each TCR beta V gene segment behaved as functional or pseudogenic, an earlier analysis of several hundred of the donors relied on high-throughput TCR beta sequencing. Donor age, sex, ethnicity and CMV serostatus were collected together with the repertoire data. A later genetic analysis used genome-wide SNP genotypes for about 60% of the roughly 700 donors, treating that subset as a discovery cohort. Every discovery cohort repertoire had been produced on one sequencing platform. Class I and class II HLA loci were covered by the typing at four-digit resolution. Typing coverage differed by locus: A, B, C, DRB1 and DQB1 were typed in about 620-640 donors, DQA1 in 500 to 550, DPA1 in around 600, and DPB1 in roughly 470. Several DR-DQ haplotypes were treated as single units for association and clustering because of strong linkage in the cohort. On average, around 230,000 unique TCR beta nucleotide sequences were sequenced per donor among 300 to 500 genotyped donors of the cohort, with 15% to 20% of those sequences being non-productive. Study-level results and caveats: While some public TCRs were present in many individuals, most TCR sequences turned up only very rarely across donors. Cytomegalovirus status was reported to be diagnosed by the classifier with high specificity and sensitivity in both the original and validation cohorts. Specific HLA alleles were associated with roughly 16,000 TCR beta sequences at a false discovery rate of 0.05 in a later analysis. In the study, some 180 TCR beta chains were listed as associated with cytomegalovirus. Because counts were too low, about 18 rarely observed V segments, including chromosome 9 orphons, were excluded from the earlier analysis of 587 of the donors. In a later analysis, several top co-occurrence clusters were reported to appear linked to parvovirus B19, influenza, CMV and Epstein-Barr virus. According to the authors, the approach could potentially be generalized to other disease states and immunological phenotypes. An earlier analysis of some 590 of the donors showed that most TCR beta V segments appeared in productive rearrangements either about 87% or about 30% of the time, which broadly matched IMGT annotations. A cluster of highly shared sequence variants was judged likely to be a technical artifact of the sequencing pipeline. In this cohort, only TCR beta chains were sequenced, and detectable features were limited by the absence of alpha or paired-chain data. Most CMV-associated TCR beta chains appeared to be HLA-restricted in a later analysis, and the HLA associations seemed to be driven largely by CMV exposure. Presence/absence analyses assumed roughly uniform sequencing depth across donors, an assumption that may not hold. In vitro tests confirmed that three of the cytomegalovirus-associated TCR beta chains recognize cytomegalovirus antigens. Assigning TCR associations to individual alleles was difficult when HLA alleles, especially DR and DQ, strongly co-occurred. A later genetic analysis associated a missense DCLRE1C variant with V-gene and J-gene trimming of TCR beta chains, and an independent cohort replicated the association. In a later analysis, HLA-associated TCR beta chains were found to be more clonally expanded and to have lower generation probabilities than equally common non-associated chains. Linkage disequilibrium might explain the correlated functional status among segregating V segments, but an unknown experimental factor could not be ruled out. The only immune exposure information available for the cohort was CMV serostatus. A later analysis found that TCR association rates varied across HLA loci, with DRB1 alleles showing the most associated TCRs and HLA-C alleles the fewest. A later genetic analysis reported fewer N-insertions in productive TCRs among donors in an Asian-associated ancestry cluster than the roughly 670-donor mean. Some IMGT-functional V segments, including TRBV6-2 and TRBV6-3, could not be distinguished by the 87-base-pair reads and were therefore excluded. A further reported finding was that TCR beta sequences accurately predicted the HLA-A and HLA-B alleles for most subjects in the first cohort. HLA typing was unavailable for some donors at each locus, so association tests used only the typed subset.

The library was obtained by the immunoSEQ multiplex PCR assay. For the multiplex PCR, a mixture combining 60 forward primers for TCR Vbeta segments and 13 reverse primers for TCR Jbeta segments was used. The CDR3 region of rearranged TCR beta genes was amplified from genomic DNA with a multiplex PCR assay. On the Illumina HiSeq System, the amplified TCR beta libraries were sequenced as 87-base-pair reads. The paper's processing steps were these. Across the 670 or so repertoires, a later analysis counted roughly 77 million unique TCR beta chains, 8.5 million to 12 million of which were shared by at least two donors. To remove PCR and sequencing errors, raw reads were error-corrected and collapsed into unique sequences using a nearest-neighbor algorithm that merged closely related sequences. CDR3 sequences were aligned to IMGT reference sequences to assign V, D and J gene segments. For a sequence to be retained, at least a six-nucleotide match to both a V gene segment and a J gene segment was required. Rearrangements were called productive when the CDR3 lacked stop codons and stayed in frame with V and J; all others were non-productive. Following IMGT convention, CDR3 was defined as the stretch from the second conserved V-encoded cysteine to the conserved J-encoded phenylalanine. The earlier analysis of 587 of the donors excluded any sequence lacking an unambiguous match to a single V gene segment. In an earlier analysis of more than 500 of the donors, a V segment was called functional when productive rearrangements were above 56.7%, and segregating when the standard deviation between donors exceeded 5%. A statistical classification framework was developed to diagnose cytomegalovirus status using the catalog of TCR beta chain sequences. In a later analysis, TCR nucleotide sequences were compared against IMGT/GENE-DB human TR gene sequences so that V and J genes could be assigned. The TCRdist pipeline was used in a later analysis to assign CDR3 sequences and most-parsimonious VDJ recombination scenarios. In a later analysis, every TCR beta chain was defined by the combination of its CDR3 amino acid sequence and its V-gene family, and reads without a unique V-gene family were dropped. To address suspected cross-contamination and a sequencing artifact, a later analysis removed 550 to 750 highly shared, low-generation-probability nucleotide sequences. In a later analysis, a clonal expansion index was calculated for each public chain from normalized within-repertoire ranks of inferred template counts. In a later analysis, generation probabilities were computed with a VDJ recombination model fitted to out-of-frame rearrangements, and the resulting probabilities were checked against IGoR. In a later analysis, hypergeometric tests were used to score TCR-TCR, TCR-HLA and TCR-CMV co-occurrence, with a repertoire-size bias correction applied to TCR pairs. A later analysis estimated false discovery rates by permuting HLA or CMV assignments 20 times. A later analysis grouped co-occurring TCRs with DBSCAN, adding TCRdist sequence similarity when clustering within HLA-allele-positive subsets. Repertoires with fewer than 30,000 or more than 120,000 public chains were left out of co-occurrence clustering, as were about 5 repertoires with anomalous nucleotide sharing. TCRdb stores this immuneACCESS table with in-frame sequences only. Part of the clones is absent; in the studies checked, under half of the shortfall reflects unresolved V genes, and no reason is known for the rest. That table furnishes V, J and clone size, whereas the DNA furnished D and trimming. In this sample the table shows around 150,000 clones, more than 55% of which occur a single time. 6% to 8% of the sample goes to the ten largest clones.

In total, roughly 670 healthy bone marrow donors made up the cohort. At the time of sampling, all cohort members were nominally healthy, though unrecorded immune exposures were likely present. The donor was CMV seronegative and was included in the group of several hundred seronegative cohort members. A peripheral blood sample was provided by each donor, and peripheral blood mononuclear cells were used for TCR beta sequencing. The Qiagen DNeasy Blood Extraction Kit was used to extract genomic DNA from the blood cell samples. Trimming removed 5 bases from V and 0 bases from J, leaving 7 bases between the germline ends. Counted from cysteine to phenylalanine, this CDR3 has 12 amino acids. The only DNA kept is the CDR3, 36 bases in frame from the first base. CDR1 SQVTM and CDR2 ANQGSEA are derived from the germline V gene.

Rearrangement joined TRBV29-1 to TRBJ1-1, with no confident D gene call. The sequence was collected from an older woman in good health and CMV-seronegative. Material for sequencing was PBMCs. The CDR3 has the sequence CSVNEMNTEAFF. The DNA sequence is given as TGCAGCGTTAATGAGATGAACACTGAAGCTTTCTTT.